This T cell receptor beta chain originates from a study of technical replicates of blood from a handful of donors. The germline gives CDR1 MRHNA, CDR2 SNTAGT. The CDR3 extends over 15 amino acids. Trimming took off 3 bases at V and 0 bases at J, with 9 bases between the two ends. TCRdb's copy holds only in-frame clones and misses some; the assay was immunoSEQ multiplex PCR. The data contain fewer than 110,000 clones, 96% of them singletons. The specimen sequenced was T cells isolated from PBMCs. This sequence originates from a human donor in good health. The chain recombines TRBV6-4 with TRBJ1-3; D possibly corresponds to TRBD1 (5 bases). DNA of the CDR3: TGTGCCAGCAGTGATAACAGGAGCTCTGGAAACACCATATATTTT. This translates into CASSDNRSSGNTIYF.